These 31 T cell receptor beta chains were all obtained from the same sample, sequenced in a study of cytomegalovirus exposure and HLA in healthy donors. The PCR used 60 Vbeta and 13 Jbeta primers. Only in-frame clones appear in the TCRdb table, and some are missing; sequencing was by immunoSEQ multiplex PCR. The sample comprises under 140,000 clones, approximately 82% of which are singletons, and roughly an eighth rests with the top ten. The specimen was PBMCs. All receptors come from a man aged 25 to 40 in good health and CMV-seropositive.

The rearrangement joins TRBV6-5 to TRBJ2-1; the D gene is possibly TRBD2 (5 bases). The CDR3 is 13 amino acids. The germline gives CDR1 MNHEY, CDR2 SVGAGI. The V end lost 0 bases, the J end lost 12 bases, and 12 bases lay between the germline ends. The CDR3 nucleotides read TGTGCCAGCAGTTACTCTGCTAGCTCCACGCAGTTCTTC. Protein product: CASSYSASSTQFF.

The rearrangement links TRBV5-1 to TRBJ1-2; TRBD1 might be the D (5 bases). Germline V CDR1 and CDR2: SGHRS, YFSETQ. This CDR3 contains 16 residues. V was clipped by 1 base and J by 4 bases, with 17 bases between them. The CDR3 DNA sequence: TGCGCCAGCAGCTTGTCCCCGGGGGGGATAGGCTATGGCTACACCTTC. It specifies CASSLSPGGIGYGYTF.

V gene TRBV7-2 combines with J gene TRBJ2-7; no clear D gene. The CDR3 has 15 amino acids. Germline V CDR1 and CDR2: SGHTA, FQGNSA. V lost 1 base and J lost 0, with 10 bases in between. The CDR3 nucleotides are TGTGCCAGCAGCTTAGAGGCAGGTCTCTCCTACGAGCAGTACTTC. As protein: CASSLEAGLSYEQYF.

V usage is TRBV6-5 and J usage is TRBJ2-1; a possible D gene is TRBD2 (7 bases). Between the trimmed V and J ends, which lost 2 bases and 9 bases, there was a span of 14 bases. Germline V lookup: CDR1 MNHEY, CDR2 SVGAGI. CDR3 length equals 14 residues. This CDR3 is CASSYMGGGGEQFF. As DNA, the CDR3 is TGTGCCAGCAGTTACATGGGGGGGGGCGGTGAGCAGTTCTTC.

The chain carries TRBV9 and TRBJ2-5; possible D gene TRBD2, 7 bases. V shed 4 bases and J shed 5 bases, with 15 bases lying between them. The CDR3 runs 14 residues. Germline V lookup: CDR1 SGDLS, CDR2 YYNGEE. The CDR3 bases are TGTGCCAGCAGCTTAGCCGGGGGGCGGGAGACCCAGTACTTC. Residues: CASSLAGGRETQYF.

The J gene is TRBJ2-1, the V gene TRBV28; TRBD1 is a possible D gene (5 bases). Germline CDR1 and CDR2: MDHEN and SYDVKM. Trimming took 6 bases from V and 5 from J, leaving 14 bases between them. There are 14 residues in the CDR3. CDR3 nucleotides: TGTGCCAGCAGCTCCCAGGGCAGGCACAATGAGCAGTTCTTC. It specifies CASSSQGRHNEQFF.

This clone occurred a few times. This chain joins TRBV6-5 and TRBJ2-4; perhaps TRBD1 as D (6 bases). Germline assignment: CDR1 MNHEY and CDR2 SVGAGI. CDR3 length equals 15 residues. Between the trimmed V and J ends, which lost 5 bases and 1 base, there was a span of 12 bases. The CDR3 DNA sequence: TGTGCCAGCAGTCCTCAGGGGTCGGCCAAAAACATTCAGTACTTC. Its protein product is CASSPQGSAKNIQYF.

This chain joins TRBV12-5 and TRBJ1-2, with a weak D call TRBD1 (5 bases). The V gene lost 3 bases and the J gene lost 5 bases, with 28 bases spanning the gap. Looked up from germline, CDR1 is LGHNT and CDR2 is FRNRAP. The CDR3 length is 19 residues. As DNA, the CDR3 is TGTGCTAGTGGTTTTGCCACCGGGACCTCGGCTGGAGCGGGGTATGGCTACACCTTC. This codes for CASGFATGTSAGAGYGYTF.

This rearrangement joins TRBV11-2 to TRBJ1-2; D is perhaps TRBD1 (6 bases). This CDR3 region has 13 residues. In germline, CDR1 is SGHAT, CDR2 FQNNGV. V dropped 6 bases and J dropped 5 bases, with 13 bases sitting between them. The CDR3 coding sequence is TGTGCCAGCAGTCAACGACAGGCTTATGGCTACACCTTC. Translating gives CASSQRQAYGYTF. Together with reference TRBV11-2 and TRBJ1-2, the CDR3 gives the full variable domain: EAGVAQSPRYKIIEKRQSVAFWCNPISGHATLYWYQQILGQGPKLLIQFQNNGVVDDSQLPKDRFSAERLKGVDSTLKIQPAKLEDSAVYLCASSQRQAYGYTFGSGTRLTVV.

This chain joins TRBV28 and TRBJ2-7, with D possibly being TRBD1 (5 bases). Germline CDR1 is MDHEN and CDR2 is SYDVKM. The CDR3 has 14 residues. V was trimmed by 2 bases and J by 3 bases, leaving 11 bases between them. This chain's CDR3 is CASSLQTTVYEQYF. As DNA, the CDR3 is TGTGCCAGCAGTTTACAAACGACAGTCTACGAGCAGTACTTC.

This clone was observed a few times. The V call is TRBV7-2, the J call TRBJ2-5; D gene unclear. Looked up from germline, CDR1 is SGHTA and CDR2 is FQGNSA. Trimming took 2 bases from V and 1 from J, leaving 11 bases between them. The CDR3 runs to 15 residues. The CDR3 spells CASSLLWQAQETQYF. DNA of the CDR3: TGTGCCAGCAGCTTATTATGGCAGGCCCAAGAGACCCAGTACTTC.

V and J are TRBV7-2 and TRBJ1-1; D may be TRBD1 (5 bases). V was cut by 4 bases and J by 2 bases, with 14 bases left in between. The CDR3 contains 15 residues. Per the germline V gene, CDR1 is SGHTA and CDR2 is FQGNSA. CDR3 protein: CASSSAMGGNTEAFF. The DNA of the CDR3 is TGTGCCAGCAGCTCAGCGATGGGGGGAAACACTGAAGCTTTCTTT.

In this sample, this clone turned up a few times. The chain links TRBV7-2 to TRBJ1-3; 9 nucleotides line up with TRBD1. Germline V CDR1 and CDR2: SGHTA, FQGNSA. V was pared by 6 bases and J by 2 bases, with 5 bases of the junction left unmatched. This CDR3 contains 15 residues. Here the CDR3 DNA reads TGTGCCAGCAGAGGGACAGGGCAACCTGGAAACACCATATATTTT. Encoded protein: CASRGTGQPGNTIYF. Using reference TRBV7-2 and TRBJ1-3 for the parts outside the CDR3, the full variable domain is GAGVSQSPSNKVTEKGKDVELRCDPISGHTALYWYRQSLGQGLEFLIYFQGNSAPDKSGLPSDRFSAERTGGSVSTLTIQRTQQEDSAVYLCASRGTGQPGNTIYFGEGSWLTVV.

The CDR3 DNA reads TGTGCCAGCAGCCCTGGGACTAGCGGGGGGGAGACCCAGTACTTC. Translated, it gives CASSPGTSGGETQYF. This chain links TRBV7-3 with TRBJ2-5; 15 nucleotides align to TRBD2. Germline V lookup: CDR1 SGHTA, CDR2 FQGTGA. V dropped 5 bases and J dropped 5; count of bases not matched to a gene: 3. The CDR3 has 15 residues.

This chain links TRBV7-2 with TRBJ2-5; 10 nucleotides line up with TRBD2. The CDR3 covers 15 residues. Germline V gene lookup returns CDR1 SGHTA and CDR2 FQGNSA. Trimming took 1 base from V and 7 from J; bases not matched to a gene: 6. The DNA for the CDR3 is TGTGCCAGCAGCTTAGTCTATCTAGCGGGGGCGACCCAGTACTTC. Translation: CASSLVYLAGATQYF.

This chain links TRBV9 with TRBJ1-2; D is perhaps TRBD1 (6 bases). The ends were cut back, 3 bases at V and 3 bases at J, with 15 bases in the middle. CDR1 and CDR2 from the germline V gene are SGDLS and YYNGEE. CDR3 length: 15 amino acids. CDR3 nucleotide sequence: TGTGCCAGCAGCGGGGCGCCAGGGGTATACTATGGCTACACCTTC. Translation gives CASSGAPGVYYGYTF.

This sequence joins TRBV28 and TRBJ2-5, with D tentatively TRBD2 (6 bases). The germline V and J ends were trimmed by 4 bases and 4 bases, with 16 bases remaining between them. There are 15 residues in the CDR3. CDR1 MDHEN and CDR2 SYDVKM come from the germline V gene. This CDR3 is CASSSPGLPPETQYF. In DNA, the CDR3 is TGTGCCAGCAGTTCGCCGGGACTTCCCCCAGAGACCCAGTACTTC.

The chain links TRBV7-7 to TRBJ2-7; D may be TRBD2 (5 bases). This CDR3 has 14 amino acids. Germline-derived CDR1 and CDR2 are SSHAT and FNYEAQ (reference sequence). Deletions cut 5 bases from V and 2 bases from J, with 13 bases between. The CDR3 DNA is TGTGCCAGCAGCCCGGCGGGCAGTGCCTACGAGCAGTACTTC. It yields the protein CASSPAGSAYEQYF.

CDR3 bases: TGTGCCAGCAGTCGGGACAGGGGAATCTCTGGAAACACCATATATTTT. It is translated as CASSRDRGISGNTIYF. V and J are TRBV2 and TRBJ1-3; 10 bases match TRBD1. The CDR3 covers 16 residues. CDR1 SNHLY and CDR2 FYNNEI come from the germline V gene. The junction had 4 bases not matched to a gene; V was cut back by 5 bases and J by 0 bases.

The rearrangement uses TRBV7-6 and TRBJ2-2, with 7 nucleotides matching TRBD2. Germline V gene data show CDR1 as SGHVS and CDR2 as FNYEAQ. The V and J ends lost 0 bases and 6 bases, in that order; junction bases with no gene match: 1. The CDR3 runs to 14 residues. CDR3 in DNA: TGTGCCAGCAGCTTAGCGGGAGGGTCCGGGGAGCTGTTTTTT. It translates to CASSLAGGSGELFF.

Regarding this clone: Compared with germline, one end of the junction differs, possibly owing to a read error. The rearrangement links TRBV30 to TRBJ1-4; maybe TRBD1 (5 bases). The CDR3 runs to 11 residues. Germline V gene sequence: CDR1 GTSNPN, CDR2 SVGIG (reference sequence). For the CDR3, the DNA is TGTGCCTGGAGTGTCAGGGAAAAACTGTCTTTT. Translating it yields CAWSVREKLSF.

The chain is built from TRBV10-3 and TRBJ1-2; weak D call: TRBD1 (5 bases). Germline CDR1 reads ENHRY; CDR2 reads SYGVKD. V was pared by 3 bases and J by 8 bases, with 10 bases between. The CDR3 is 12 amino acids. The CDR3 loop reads CAISEGAWGYTF. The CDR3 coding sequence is TGTGCCATCAGTGAAGGGGCTTGGGGCTACACCTTC.

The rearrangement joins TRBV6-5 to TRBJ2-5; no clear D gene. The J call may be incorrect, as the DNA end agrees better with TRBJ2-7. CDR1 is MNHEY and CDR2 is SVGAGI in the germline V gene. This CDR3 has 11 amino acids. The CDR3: CASMQAGEQYF. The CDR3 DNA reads TGTGCCAGCATGCAGGCAGGCGAGCAGTACTTC.

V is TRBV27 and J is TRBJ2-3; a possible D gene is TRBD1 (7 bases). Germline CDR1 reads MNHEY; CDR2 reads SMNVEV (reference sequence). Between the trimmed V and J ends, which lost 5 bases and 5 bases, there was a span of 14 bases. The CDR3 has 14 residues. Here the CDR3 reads CASSPRQGGDTQYF. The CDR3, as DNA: TGTGCCAGCAGTCCGCGACAGGGAGGAGATACGCAGTATTTT.

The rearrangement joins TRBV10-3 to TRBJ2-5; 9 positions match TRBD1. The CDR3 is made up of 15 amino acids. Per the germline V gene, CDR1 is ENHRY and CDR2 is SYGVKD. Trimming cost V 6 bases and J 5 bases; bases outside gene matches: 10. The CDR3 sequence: CAIREGQGLGETQYF. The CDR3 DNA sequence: TGTGCCATCAGGGAGGGACAGGGCCTTGGTGAGACCCAGTACTTC.

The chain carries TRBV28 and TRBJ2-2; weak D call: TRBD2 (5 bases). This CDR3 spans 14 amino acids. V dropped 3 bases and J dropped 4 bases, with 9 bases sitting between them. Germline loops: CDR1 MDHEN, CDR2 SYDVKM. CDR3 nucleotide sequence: TGTGCCAGCAGTTTGGGAGTTTTCACCGGGGAGCTGTTTTTT. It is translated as CASSLGVFTGELFF. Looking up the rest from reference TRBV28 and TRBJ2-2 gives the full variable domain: DVKVTQSSRYLVKRTGEKVFLECVQDMDHENMFWYRQDPGLGLRLIYFSYDVKMKEKGDIPEGYSVSREKKERFSLILESASTNQTSMYLCASSLGVFTGELFFGEGSRLTVL.

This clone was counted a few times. As DNA, the CDR3 is TGTGCCAGCAGTGGACAGGGCGCTAATGAAAAACTGTTTTTT. It codes for CASSGQGANEKLFF. The rearrangement uses TRBV2 and TRBJ1-4; 7 nucleotides line up with TRBD1. The CDR3 length is 14 residues. Germline V gene lookup returns CDR1 SNHLY and CDR2 FYNNEI. With 4 bases clipped from V and 3 bases from J, the junction kept 2 bases outside the gene matches.

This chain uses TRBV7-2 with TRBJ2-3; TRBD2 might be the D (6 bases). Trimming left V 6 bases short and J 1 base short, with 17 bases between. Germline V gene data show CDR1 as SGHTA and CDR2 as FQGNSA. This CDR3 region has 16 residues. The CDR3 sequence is CASSFPPGTGTDTQYF. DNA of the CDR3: TGTGCCAGCAGTTTCCCCCCCGGGACTGGCACAGATACGCAGTATTTT.

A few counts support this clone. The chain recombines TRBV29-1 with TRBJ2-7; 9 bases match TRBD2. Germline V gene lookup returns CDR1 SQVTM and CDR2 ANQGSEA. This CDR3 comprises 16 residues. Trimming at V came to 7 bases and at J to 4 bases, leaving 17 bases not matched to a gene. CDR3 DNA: TGCAGCGCCACCGGCGCGGGAGGGGGCAATGGGTACGAGCAGTACTTC. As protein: CSATGAGGGNGYEQYF.

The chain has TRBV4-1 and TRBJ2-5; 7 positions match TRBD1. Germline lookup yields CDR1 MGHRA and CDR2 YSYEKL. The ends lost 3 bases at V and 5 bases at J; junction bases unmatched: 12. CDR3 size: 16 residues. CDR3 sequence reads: CASSQMTGLGGETQYF. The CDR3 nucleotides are TGCGCCAGCAGCCAGATGACAGGGTTAGGCGGGGAGACCCAGTACTTC.

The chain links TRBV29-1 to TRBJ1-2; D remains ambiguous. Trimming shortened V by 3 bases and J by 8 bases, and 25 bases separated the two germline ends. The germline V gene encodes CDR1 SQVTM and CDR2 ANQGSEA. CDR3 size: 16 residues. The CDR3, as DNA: TGCAGCGTTGAGACCCCCTCGGCAGCGGGTAGTTACGGCTACACCTTC. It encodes CSVETPSAAGSYGYTF.